Here is one TCR beta chain with its context. This sample is drawn from a study of control samples from healthy donors and cancer patients. Repertoires were generated with immunoSEQ multiplex PCR, while TCRdb's copy carries only in-frame clones and drops some. The table includes about 52,000 clones, over 85% detected once. Sequencing was carried out using blood. This clonotype was obtained from a man aged 25-45 years in good health.

Here the CDR3 DNA reads TGTGCCAGCAGTACCAGGGGATCTGGCAATCAGCCCCAGCATTTT. Residues: CASSTRGSGNQPQHF. The chain links TRBV11-2 to TRBJ1-5, with a possible D match to TRBD1 (6 bases). There are 15 residues in the CDR3. CDR1 is SGHAT, CDR2 FQNNGV, per germline. V lost 6 bases and J lost 2, with 14 bases in between.